Listed here are 26 T cell receptor beta chains from one sample, sequenced in a study of T cell responses to AZD1222 COVID-19 vaccine. Repertoires were generated with immunoSEQ multiplex PCR, while TCRdb's copy carries only in-frame clones and drops some. The sample holds 140,000 to 150,000 clones, 90% to 95% seen once. The sample in question was peripheral blood, obtained on day 0 of AZD1222 vaccination. The receptors were gathered from an adult in good health.

V is TRBV25-1 and J is TRBJ2-1; 12 bases fit TRBD2. V lost 4 bases and J lost 6; bases outside the gene matches: 13. This CDR3 has 18 residues. The germline gives CDR1 MGHDK, CDR2 SYGVNS. In nucleotides, the CDR3 is TGTGCCAGCAGTGTGGTAGGACTAGCGGGATCGAGACCCAATGAGCAGTTCTTC. This codes for CASSVVGLAGSRPNEQFF.

This clone was observed a single time. The chain couples TRBV11-2 to TRBJ1-1; D perhaps matches TRBD1 (5 bases). The germline CDR1 and CDR2 sequences are SGHAT and FQNNGV. The CDR3 is 14 residues long. The V gene lost 0 bases and the J gene lost 6 bases, with 11 bases spanning the gap. The CDR3, as DNA: TGTGCCAGCAGCTTAGAGATTCAGGGTCCTGAAGCTTTCTTT. It codes for CASSLEIQGPEAFF.

The chain employs TRBV29-1 and TRBJ2-7; 10 positions match TRBD1. The V and J ends lost 0 bases and 2 bases, in that order; junction bases with no gene match: 7. Per germline, CDR1 SQVTM and CDR2 ANQGSEA. The CDR3 is made up of 16 amino acids. CDR3 in DNA: TGCAGCGTTGAAGAGACCGGGACAGGGGCCCCCTACGAGCAGTACTTC. Translation: CSVEETGTGAPYEQYF.

The genes are TRBV10-3 and TRBJ2-1, with TRBD2 identical over 9 bases. The CDR3 covers 16 residues. The J segment lost 1 base and the V segment lost 9 bases, leaving 10 bases of the junction unmatched. Looked up from germline, CDR1 is ENHRY and CDR2 is SYGVKD. CDR3 amino acids: CAILAGSTGSYNEQFF. CDR3 DNA: TGTGCCATTCTAGCGGGGAGCACCGGGTCCTACAATGAGCAGTTCTTC.

The chain is built from TRBV7-9 and TRBJ1-6, with 11 positions matching TRBD1. Germline loops: CDR1 SEHNR, CDR2 FQNEAQ (reference sequence). J gave up 8 bases and V 5 bases, and 5 bases lay outside the gene matches. CDR3 length: 15 amino acids. The CDR3 nucleotides read TGTGCCAGCAGCCTAAGGGACAGGGGGGATTCACCCCTCCACTTT. This translates into CASSLRDRGDSPLHF.

V is TRBV4-3 and J is TRBJ1-1, with 7 nucleotides matching TRBD1. Germline CDR1 is LGHNA and CDR2 is YSLEER. V shed 2 bases and J 4 bases; nucleotides not matched to a gene: 13. The CDR3 spans 17 residues. This CDR3 reads CASSQSGTGVFSTEAFF. The DNA of the CDR3 is TGCGCCAGCAGCCAATCGGGTACAGGGGTTTTTAGCACTGAAGCTTTCTTT.

The J gene is TRBJ1-1, the V gene TRBV7-3; unclear D gene. The CDR3 is 13 amino acids. V dropped 1 base and J dropped 1 base, with 4 bases sitting between them. Germline values: CDR1 SGHTA, CDR2 FQGTGA. The CDR3 is CASSLNKNTEAFF. As DNA, the CDR3 is TGTGCCAGCAGCTTAAACAAGAACACTGAAGCTTTCTTT.

The gene calls are TRBV5-6 and TRBJ2-1; weak D call: TRBD1 (6 bases). The CDR3 is 17 amino acids. Trimming left V 0 bases short and J 2 bases short, with 15 bases between. CDR1 and CDR2 from the germline V gene are SGHDT and YYEEEE. The CDR3 reads CASSLGFAGEAYNEQFF. The CDR3 coding sequence is TGTGCCAGCAGCTTGGGGTTTGCAGGGGAAGCCTACAATGAGCAGTTCTTC.

This clone has just a few counts. The chain links TRBV20-1 to TRBJ1-6; TRBD1 is a possible D gene (6 bases). Germline loops: CDR1 DFQATT, CDR2 SNEGSKA (reference sequence). V was cut by 3 bases and J by 2 bases, with 14 bases left in between. The CDR3 has 16 residues. Here the CDR3 reads CSASSPGDPYNSPLHF. Written as DNA, the CDR3 is TGCAGTGCTAGTTCCCCAGGGGACCCCTATAATTCACCCCTCCACTTT.

The chain joins TRBV4-2 to TRBJ1-6, with a tentative D call TRBD1 (5 bases). Trimming shortened V by 0 bases and J by 10 bases, and 16 bases separated the two germline ends. The CDR3 extends over 16 amino acids. The germline gives CDR1 LGHNA, CDR2 YNFKEQ. This CDR3 is CASSQDQGTGGSPLHF. In nucleotides, the CDR3 is TGTGCCAGCAGCCAAGATCAAGGGACCGGAGGCTCACCCCTCCACTTT.

The chain couples TRBV2 to TRBJ1-6; 9 nucleotides match TRBD1. V was clipped by 7 bases and J by 9 bases; unmatched bases: 10. The CDR3 is made up of 15 amino acids. Per germline, CDR1 SNHLY and CDR2 FYNNEI. CDR3 sequence: CASKDRTGVGSPLHF. The CDR3 DNA follows: TGTGCCAGCAAGGACCGGACAGGGGTAGGTTCACCCCTCCACTTT. Based on the CDR3 plus reference TRBV2 and TRBJ1-6, the full variable domain is EPEVTQTPSHQVTQMGQEVILRCVPISNHLYFYWYRQILGQKVEFLVSFYNNEISEKSEIFDDQFSVERPDGSNFTLKIRSTKLEDSAMYFCASKDRTGVGSPLHFGNGTRLTVT.

The V call is TRBV12-5, the J call TRBJ2-1; 8 bases fit TRBD1. Germline values: CDR1 LGHNT, CDR2 FRNRAP. The CDR3 is made up of 20 amino acids. Trimming removed 0 bases from V and 6 bases from J; junction bases left unmatched: 19. CDR3 in DNA: TGTGCTAGTGGTTTGGTAGGGGAAAGGACAGGGAAACCTATAGCCAATGAGCAGTTCTTC. Translating it yields CASGLVGERTGKPIANEQFF.

This rearrangement joins TRBV18 to TRBJ1-5; no definite D call. V lost 2 bases, J lost 2 bases, and 16 bases lay in between. Germline V CDR1 and CDR2: KGHSH, LQKENI. The CDR3 contains 17 residues. DNA of the CDR3: TGTGCCAGCTCACCAGTTTGGCGGAGCGTTGGCAATCAGCCCCAGCATTTT. Residues: CASSPVWRSVGNQPQHF. The whole variable domain, filled in from reference TRBV18 and TRBJ1-5, reads NAGVMQNPRHLVRRRGQEARLRCSPMKGHSHVYWYRQLPEEGLKFMVYLQKENIIDESGMPKERFSAEFPKEGPSILRIQQVVRGDSAAYFCASSPVWRSVGNQPQHFGDGTRLSIL.

The chain joins TRBV10-3 to TRBJ2-7; D could derive from TRBD1 or TRBD2 (6 bases each). Per the germline V gene, CDR1 is ENHRY and CDR2 is SYGVKD. The germline V and J ends were trimmed by 4 bases and 2 bases, with 18 bases remaining between them. The CDR3 runs to 16 residues. In nucleotides, the CDR3 is TGTGCCATCAGTGGACCCTCACAGGGAGGTACCTACGAGCAGTACTTC. It specifies CAISGPSQGGTYEQYF.

The gene calls are TRBV6-5 and TRBJ1-6; the match to TRBD1 covers 7 bases. CDR1 is MNHEY, CDR2 SVGAGI, per germline. V shed 4 bases, J shed 7 bases, and the junction held 4 bases outside the gene matches. CDR3 length: 14 amino acids. This CDR3 reads CASSWGQPNSPLHF. The DNA of the CDR3 is TGTGCCAGCAGTTGGGGACAGCCGAATTCACCCCTCCACTTT.

The V call is TRBV27, the J call TRBJ1-2; 7 nucleotides match TRBD1. This CDR3 region has 14 residues. V dropped 4 bases and J dropped 0; count of bases not matched to a gene: 2. The germline gives CDR1 MNHEY, CDR2 SMNVEV (reference sequence). DNA for the CDR3: TGTGCCAGCAGTTCGACAGGGACTAACTATGGCTACACCTTC. Its protein is CASSSTGTNYGYTF.

The chain uses TRBV9 and TRBJ2-7; D not certain. The germline V and J ends were trimmed by 0 bases and 5 bases, with 12 bases remaining between them. The CDR3 length is 14 residues. In germline, CDR1 is SGDLS, CDR2 YYNGEE. The CDR3, as DNA: TGTGCCAGCAGCGTAGGGGCAGCTCTCAACGAGCAGTACTTC. Residues: CASSVGAALNEQYF.

The rearrangement joins TRBV28 to TRBJ2-7; tentatively, D is TRBD2 (5 bases). CDR1 is MDHEN, CDR2 SYDVKM, per germline. The CDR3 contains 13 residues. V lost 7 bases to trimming and J lost 3 bases, with 13 bases between them. The CDR3 coding sequence is TGTGCCAGCAAAAGACCCGGGGACTACGAGCAGTACTTC. This translates into CASKRPGDYEQYF.

The J gene is TRBJ1-4, the V gene TRBV4-3; a weak D match, TRBD1 (5 bases). Trimming left V 0 bases short and J 8 bases short, with 25 bases between. The CDR3 runs 19 residues. Germline CDR1 and CDR2: LGHNA and YSLEER. In DNA, the CDR3 is TGCGCCAGCAGCCAAGATCGTGCGGCAGGGTGGCGCCCGGGAGAAAAACTGTTTTTT. Its protein is CASSQDRAAGWRPGEKLFF.

The chain has TRBV27 and TRBJ2-3, with 7 bases lining up with TRBD2. This CDR3 has 15 amino acids. The V segment lost 3 bases and the J segment 2 bases; nucleotides outside the gene matches: 5. Germline V gene lookup returns CDR1 MNHEY and CDR2 SMNVEV (reference sequence). In DNA, the CDR3 is TGTGCCAGCAGTTTCCTAGCGGAGTCCACAGATACGCAGTATTTT. This codes for CASSFLAESTDTQYF.

Remarks on this clone: Other nucleotide sequences in the sample specify the same CDR3. V usage is TRBV5-1 and J usage is TRBJ2-5, with 12 bases matching TRBD1. Trimming at V came to 4 bases and at J to 5 bases, leaving 6 bases not matched to a gene. The germline V gene encodes CDR1 SGHRS and CDR2 YFSETQ. The CDR3 loop spans 15 amino acids. The CDR3 spells CASSQGTGGAETQYF. In DNA form, the CDR3 reads TGCGCCAGCAGCCAGGGGACAGGGGGCGCGGAGACCCAGTACTTC.

The chain employs TRBV6-5 and TRBJ1-5; D gene ambiguous. V was pared by 7 bases and J by 0 bases, with 10 bases between. This CDR3 has 14 amino acids. Germline V gene lookup returns CDR1 MNHEY and CDR2 SVGAGI. As DNA, the CDR3 is TGTGCCAGCAACGGACCGTTTAGCAATCAGCCCCAGCATTTT. Amino acids: CASNGPFSNQPQHF.

The genes are TRBV10-3 and TRBJ2-7; a possible D gene is TRBD1 (5 bases). Per germline, CDR1 ENHRY and CDR2 SYGVKD. The CDR3 has 13 residues. The germline V and J ends were trimmed by 6 bases and 2 bases, with 11 bases remaining between them. CDR3 loop: CAIRAGQAYEQYF. The CDR3 region has the DNA TGTGCCATCAGGGCAGGGCAGGCCTACGAGCAGTACTTC.

This rearrangement joins TRBV3-1 (or the pseudogene TRBV3-2) to TRBJ2-5, with 8 bases lining up with TRBD2. The V gene end was trimmed by 10 bases and the J gene end by 2 bases; junction bases not matched to a gene: 9. The germline CDR1 and CDR2 sequences are LGHDT and YNNKEL (reference sequence). The CDR3 is 14 amino acids. The CDR3 protein is CATAVAGKQETQYF. CDR3 bases: TGTGCCACCGCGGTAGCGGGGAAGCAAGAGACCCAGTACTTC.

The chain links TRBV29-1 to TRBJ1-6, with 7 positions matching TRBD1. There are 14 residues in the CDR3. V lost 6 bases, J lost 7 bases, and 9 bases stayed unmatched. Germline values: CDR1 SQVTM, CDR2 ANQGSEA. The CDR3 here is CSVSGGQTNSPLHF. For the CDR3, the DNA is TGCAGCGTCTCCGGGGGACAGACCAATTCACCCCTCCACTTT.

This sequence joins TRBV6-2 or TRBV6-3 and TRBJ2-1; no clear D gene. V shed 4 bases and J shed 4 bases, with 8 bases lying between them. CDR3 length: 13 amino acids. Germline assignment: CDR1 MNHEY and CDR2 SVGEGT. The CDR3 region has the DNA TGTGCCAGCAGTTTTACCGTTTACAATGAGCAGTTCTTC. Residues: CASSFTVYNEQFF.